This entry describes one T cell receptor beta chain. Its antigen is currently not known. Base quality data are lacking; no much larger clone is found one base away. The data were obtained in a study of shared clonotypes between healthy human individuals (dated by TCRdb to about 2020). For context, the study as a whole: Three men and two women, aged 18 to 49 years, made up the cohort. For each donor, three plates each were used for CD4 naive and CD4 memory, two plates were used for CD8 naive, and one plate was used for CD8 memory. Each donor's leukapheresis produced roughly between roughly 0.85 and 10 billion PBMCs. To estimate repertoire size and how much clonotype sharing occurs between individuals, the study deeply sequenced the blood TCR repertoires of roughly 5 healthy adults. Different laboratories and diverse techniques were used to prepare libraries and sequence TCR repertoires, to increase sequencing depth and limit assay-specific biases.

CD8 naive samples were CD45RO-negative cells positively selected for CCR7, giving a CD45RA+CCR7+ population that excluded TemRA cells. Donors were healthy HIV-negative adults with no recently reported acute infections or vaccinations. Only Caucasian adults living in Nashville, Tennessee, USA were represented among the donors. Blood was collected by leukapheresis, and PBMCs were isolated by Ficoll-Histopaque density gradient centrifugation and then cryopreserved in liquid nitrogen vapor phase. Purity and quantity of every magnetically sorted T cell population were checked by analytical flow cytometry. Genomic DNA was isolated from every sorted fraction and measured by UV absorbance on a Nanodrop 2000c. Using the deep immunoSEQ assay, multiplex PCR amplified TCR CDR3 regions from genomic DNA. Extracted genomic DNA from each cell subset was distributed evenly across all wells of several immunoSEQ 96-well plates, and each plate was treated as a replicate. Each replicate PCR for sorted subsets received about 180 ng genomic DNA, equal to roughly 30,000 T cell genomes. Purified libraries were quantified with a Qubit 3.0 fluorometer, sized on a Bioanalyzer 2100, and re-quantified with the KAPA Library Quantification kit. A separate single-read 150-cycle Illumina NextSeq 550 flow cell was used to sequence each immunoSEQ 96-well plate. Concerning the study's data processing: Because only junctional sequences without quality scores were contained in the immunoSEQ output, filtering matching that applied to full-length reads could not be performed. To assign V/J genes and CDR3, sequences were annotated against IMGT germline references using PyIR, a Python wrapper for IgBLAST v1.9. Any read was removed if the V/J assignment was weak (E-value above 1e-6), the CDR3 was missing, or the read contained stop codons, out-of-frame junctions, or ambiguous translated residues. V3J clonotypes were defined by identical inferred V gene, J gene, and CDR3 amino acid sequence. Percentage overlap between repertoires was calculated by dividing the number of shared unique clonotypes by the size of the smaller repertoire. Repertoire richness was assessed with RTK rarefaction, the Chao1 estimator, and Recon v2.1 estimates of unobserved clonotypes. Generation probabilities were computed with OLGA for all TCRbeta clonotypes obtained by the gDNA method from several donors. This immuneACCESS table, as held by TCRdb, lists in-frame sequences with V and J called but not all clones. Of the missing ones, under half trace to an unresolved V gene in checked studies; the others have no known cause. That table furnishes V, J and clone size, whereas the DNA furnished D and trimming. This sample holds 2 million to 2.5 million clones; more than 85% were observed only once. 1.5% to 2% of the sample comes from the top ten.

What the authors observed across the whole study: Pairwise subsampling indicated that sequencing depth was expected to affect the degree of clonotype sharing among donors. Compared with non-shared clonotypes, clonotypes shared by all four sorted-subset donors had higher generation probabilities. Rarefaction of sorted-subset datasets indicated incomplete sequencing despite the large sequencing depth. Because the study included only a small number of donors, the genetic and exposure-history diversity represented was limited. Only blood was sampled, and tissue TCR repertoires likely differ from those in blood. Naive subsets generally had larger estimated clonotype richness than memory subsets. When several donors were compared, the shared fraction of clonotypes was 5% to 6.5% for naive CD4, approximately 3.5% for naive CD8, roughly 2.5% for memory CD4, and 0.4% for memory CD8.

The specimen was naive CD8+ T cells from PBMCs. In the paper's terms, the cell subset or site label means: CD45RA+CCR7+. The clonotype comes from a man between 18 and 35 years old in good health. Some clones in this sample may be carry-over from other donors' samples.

The DNA is as follows: TGCGCCAGCAGCCAAGTTCCTGGCAGGGGGCGAACTGAAGCTTTCTTT. This codes for CASSQVPGRGRTEAFF. Here the chain combines TRBV4-1 and TRBJ1-1, with 8 bases in between that match TRBD1. Including cysteine and phenylalanine, the CDR3 has 16 amino acids. The sequence is cut down to CDR3 DNA, 48 bases in frame from base 1. Reading the germline V gene gives CDR1 MGHRA and CDR2 YSYEKL. Trimming leaves V shorter by 1 base and J shorter by 5 bases, with the junction holding 9 bases beyond the gene matches.